A single sample gave rise to the 29 T cell receptor beta chains below, sequenced in a study of blood T cell repertoires in COVID-19. Sequencing used immunoSEQ multiplex PCR; TCRdb keeps in-frame clones, though not all of them. Here the sample spans more than 250,000 clones, around 90% being singletons. Sequencing was carried out using peripheral blood. Every receptor here comes from a woman between 45 and 60 years old with COVID-19, enrolled during active disease.

The chain couples TRBV6-6 to TRBJ1-4; TRBD1 might be the D (6 bases). Trimming removed 5 bases at V and 8 bases at J, with 21 bases between. This CDR3 comprises 16 residues. Germline loops: CDR1 MNHNY, CDR2 SVGAGI (reference sequence). The DNA for the CDR3 is TGTGCCAGCAGTAAAGATCAGGGGTTTGGGCAAGAAAAACTGTTTTTT. Its protein product is CASSKDQGFGQEKLFF.

V gene TRBV18 combines with J gene TRBJ2-1; 11 bases match TRBD2. CDR1 and CDR2 (germline): KGHSH, LQKENI. The CDR3 is 15 amino acids. V shed 4 bases and J 8 bases; nucleotides not matched to a gene: 7. The DNA for the CDR3 is TGTGCCAGCTCACTATCGACTAGCGGGATCTATGAGCAGTTCTTC. It is translated as CASSLSTSGIYEQFF.

This sequence joins TRBV6-5 and TRBJ2-3; weak D call: TRBD1 (5 bases). V was cut by 2 bases and J by 3 bases, with 6 bases left in between. This CDR3 region has 13 residues. Germline CDR1 is MNHEY and CDR2 is SVGAGI. In DNA, the CDR3 is TGTGCCAGCAGTTACGACAGTACAGATACGCAGTATTTT. Translating it yields CASSYDSTDTQYF.

J is TRBJ2-7 and V is TRBV5-6; no reliable D call. CDR3 length: 14 amino acids. V was clipped by 1 base and J by 5 bases, with 13 bases between them. CDR1 and CDR2 from the germline V gene are SGHDT and YYEEEE. The DNA of the CDR3 is TGTGCCAGCAGCTTGTTCCAGGTTAGACACGAGCAGTACTTC. Protein: CASSLFQVRHEQYF.

The V and J genes are TRBV7-2 and TRBJ2-1; 8 bases agree with TRBD2. Germline CDR1 reads SGHTA; CDR2 reads FQGNSA. J lost 6 bases, V lost 2 bases, and 15 bases had no gene match. The CDR3 has 18 amino acids. This CDR3 is CASSLKFRGASGSNEQFF. The CDR3 bases are TGTGCCAGCAGCTTAAAATTCAGAGGGGCGAGCGGGAGCAATGAGCAGTTCTTC.

The J gene is TRBJ1-4, the V gene TRBV7-3; possible D gene TRBD1, 6 bases. The germline V gene encodes CDR1 SGHTA and CDR2 FQGTGA. V was trimmed by 4 bases and J by 2 bases, leaving 11 bases between them. This CDR3 is built from 15 residues. The CDR3: CASSSQGPTNEKLFF. DNA of the CDR3: TGTGCCAGCAGCTCACAGGGACCGACTAATGAAAAACTGTTTTTT.

This clone has only one observation. V is TRBV5-4 and J is TRBJ2-5, with D possibly matching TRBD2 (6 bases). There are 17 residues in the CDR3. The V gene lost 0 bases and the J gene lost 5 bases, with 20 bases spanning the gap. Germline CDR1 is SGHNT and CDR2 is YYREEE (reference sequence). CDR3 in DNA: TGTGCCAGCAGCTTGGTCGGTAGCGGCTCAATGGGGGAGACCCAGTACTTC. Protein: CASSLVGSGSMGETQYF.

The V call is TRBV14, the J call TRBJ1-2, with D tentatively TRBD1 (5 bases). In germline, CDR1 is SGHDN, CDR2 FVKESK. The V end was cut by 4 bases, the J end by 4 bases, with 10 bases between. This CDR3 has 13 residues. DNA for the CDR3: TGTGCCAGCAGCCCGACAGTCATCTATGGCTACACCTTC. It translates to CASSPTVIYGYTF.

J is TRBJ2-1 and V is TRBV5-6, with D possibly matching TRBD2 (7 bases). CDR3 size: 16 residues. Germline V gene lookup returns CDR1 SGHDT and CDR2 YYEEEE. Trimming removed 2 bases from V and 6 bases from J, with 18 bases in between. Written as DNA, the CDR3 is TGTGCCAGCAGCTTCTTCGGGACGGCGGGGGCCAATGAGCAGTTCTTC. The encoded protein is CASSFFGTAGANEQFF. The full variable domain, rest sourced from reference TRBV5-6 and TRBJ2-1, is DAGVTQSPTHLIKTRGQQVTLRCSPKSGHDTVSWYQQALGQGPQFIFQYYEEEERQRGNFPDRFSGHQFPNYSSELNVNALLLGDSALYLCASSFFGTAGANEQFFGPGTRLTVL.

V gene TRBV19 combines with J gene TRBJ1-2; maybe TRBD1 (6 bases). Germline CDR1 is LNHDA and CDR2 is SQIVND (reference sequence). V lost 7 bases to trimming and J lost 2 bases, with 11 bases between them. The CDR3 length is 13 residues. CDR3 DNA: TGTGCCAGTAACAACAGGGTAAACTATGGCTACACCTTC. The encoded protein is CASNNRVNYGYTF. The entire variable domain, with the rest obtained from reference TRBV19 and TRBJ1-2, is as follows: DGGITQSPKYLFRKEGQNVTLSCEQNLNHDAMYWYRQDPGQGLRLIYYSQIVNDFQKGDIAEGYSVSREKKESFPLTVTSAQKNPTAFYLCASNNRVNYGYTFGSGTRLTVV.

The chain employs TRBV6-2 or TRBV6-3 and TRBJ2-3, with 7 positions matching TRBD2. J lost 2 bases, V lost 7 bases, and 9 bases had no gene match. CDR3 length: 15 amino acids. From germline, CDR1 is MNHEY and CDR2 SVGEGT. Here the CDR3 reads CASTPRRDYTDTQYF. CDR3 DNA sequence: TGTGCCAGCACCCCTCGCCGGGACTACACAGATACGCAGTATTTT.

This sequence joins TRBV19 and TRBJ2-7; 12 bases are a match to TRBD2. The CDR3 totals 14 residues. Germline CDR1 is LNHDA and CDR2 is SQIVND (reference sequence). Trimming took 6 bases from V and 0 from J; bases not matched to a gene: 0. The CDR3 DNA reads TGTGCCAGTAGGACTAGCGGGAGCTCCTACGAGCAGTACTTC. Translated, it gives CASRTSGSSYEQYF.

This chain joins TRBV5-4 and TRBJ1-4, with 9 bases identical to TRBD1. The CDR3 covers 16 residues. Germline V lookup: CDR1 SGHNT, CDR2 YYREEE (reference sequence). V was clipped by 5 bases and J by 8 bases; unmatched bases: 13. CDR3 coding DNA: TGTGCCAGCAGTCAAACTGGGACAGGGCACGGCGAAAAACTGTTTTTT. This gives the protein CASSQTGTGHGEKLFF.

The chain links TRBV27 to TRBJ2-1, with 8 bases fitting TRBD2. This CDR3 contains 14 residues. Germline assignment: CDR1 MNHEY and CDR2 SMNVEV (reference sequence). This CDR3 is CAPFKRGRYNEQFF. DNA of the CDR3: TGTGCTCCCTTTAAGCGCGGGAGGTACAATGAGCAGTTCTTC.

The chain employs TRBV6-6 and TRBJ1-5; D not certain. The CDR3 covers 13 residues. CDR1 is MNHNY and CDR2 is SVGAGI in the germline V gene (reference sequence). V lost 6 bases to trimming and J lost 0 bases, with 6 bases between them. The CDR3 DNA reads as TGTGCCAGCAGACCCTATAGCAATCAGCCCCAGCATTTT. Protein: CASRPYSNQPQHF.

This clone was seen just once. The rearrangement links TRBV5-4 to TRBJ2-1; TRBD2 is a possible D gene (6 bases). Germline V gene sequence: CDR1 SGHNT, CDR2 YYREEE (reference sequence). There are 16 residues in the CDR3. V was trimmed by 2 bases and J by 1 base, leaving 13 bases between them. The CDR3 DNA follows: TGTGCCAGCAGCTTCGGGGGAAGCGGATCCTACAATGAGCAGTTCTTC. It codes for CASSFGGSGSYNEQFF.

This chain joins TRBV19 and TRBJ2-5; D remains ambiguous. Germline CDR1 LNHDA, CDR2 SQIVND (reference sequence). Trimming cost V 5 bases and J 5 bases, with 12 bases left between them. The CDR3 totals 13 residues. Here the CDR3 DNA reads TGTGCCAGTAGTTTTAGAGTTGGTGAGACCCAGTACTTC. It translates to CASSFRVGETQYF.

This chain joins TRBV10-3 and TRBJ1-6; 7 bases align to TRBD1. The germline CDR1 and CDR2 sequences are ENHRY and SYGVKD. V was clipped by 2 bases and J by 10 bases; unmatched bases: 8. This CDR3 has 15 residues. The CDR3, as DNA: TGTGCCATCAGTGAGCGGCCGGGACAGCAGTCACCCCTCCACTTT. Translating gives CAISERPGQQSPLHF.

This sequence joins TRBV5-1 and TRBJ2-1; TRBD2 aligns across 12 bases. This CDR3 is 17 amino acids long. The germline V gene encodes CDR1 SGHRS and CDR2 YFSETQ. V was pared by 0 bases and J by 8 bases, with 9 bases of the junction left unmatched. The CDR3 sequence is CASSLGRTSGVIDEQFF. As DNA, the CDR3 is TGCGCCAGCAGCTTGGGTAGGACTAGCGGGGTCATCGATGAGCAGTTCTTC.

The chain uses TRBV15 and TRBJ2-4; 7 bases agree with TRBD2. This CDR3 comprises 17 residues. Germline loops: CDR1 LNHNV, CDR2 YYDKDF (reference sequence). The trim removed 0 bases at V and 1 base at J, leaving 6 bases unmatched. The CDR3 DNA is TGTGCCACCAGCAGAGATCGCGTGGGAGGGGCCAAAAACATTCAGTACTTC. This encodes CATSRDRVGGAKNIQYF.

The chain carries TRBV29-1 and TRBJ2-7; 7 nucleotides agree with TRBD1. V shed 4 bases and J 4 bases; nucleotides not matched to a gene: 7. CDR3 length: 13 amino acids. Germline CDR1 SQVTM, CDR2 ANQGSEA. The CDR3 loop reads CSVVVAGGYEQYF. The CDR3 DNA is TGCAGCGTTGTGGTGGCAGGGGGTTACGAGCAGTACTTC.

The V gene is TRBV3-1 (or the pseudogene TRBV3-2), the J gene TRBJ2-1; D may be TRBD2 (6 bases). The CDR3 has 16 residues. CDR1 and CDR2 from the germline V gene are LGHDT and YNNKEL (reference sequence). V was pared by 5 bases and J by 1 base, with 15 bases between. CDR3 sequence reads: CASSYGTPLSYNEQFF. CDR3 DNA: TGTGCCAGCAGCTACGGGACTCCCCTTTCCTACAATGAGCAGTTCTTC.

The CDR3, as DNA: TGTGCCAGTCAGGCAGATTCACGTCTATATGGCTACACCTTC. Amino acid sequence: CASQADSRLYGYTF. This chain joins TRBV19 and TRBJ1-2; D remains ambiguous. Between the trimmed V and J ends, which lost 8 bases and 5 bases, there was a span of 18 bases. Germline values: CDR1 LNHDA, CDR2 SQIVND (reference sequence). The CDR3 consists of 14 residues.

The chain has TRBV7-9 and TRBJ1-3; 7 nucleotides agree with TRBD1. V shed 4 bases and J 0 bases; nucleotides not matched to a gene: 6. CDR1 is SEHNR and CDR2 is FQNEAQ in the germline V gene (reference sequence). This CDR3 contains 16 residues. CDR3 region: CASSYGQEISGNTIYF. CDR3 coding DNA: TGTGCCAGCAGCTACGGACAGGAAATCTCTGGAAACACCATATATTTT.

The chain carries TRBV5-5 and TRBJ1-4; D perhaps matches TRBD1 (6 bases). V was cut by 2 bases and J by 7 bases, with 15 bases left in between. The CDR3 has 15 residues. Per germline, CDR1 SGHKS and CDR2 YYEKEE (reference sequence). This CDR3 reads CASSFYRAGGEKLFF. Here the CDR3 DNA reads TGTGCCAGCAGCTTCTACAGGGCCGGAGGTGAAAAACTGTTTTTT.

The J gene is TRBJ2-3, the V gene TRBV4-2, with 9 bases matching TRBD2. The CDR3 has 16 residues. CDR1 and CDR2 from the germline V gene are LGHNA and YNFKEQ. J was trimmed by 0 bases and V by 1 base; bases with no gene match: 2. The CDR3 bases are TGTGCCAGCAGCCAAGGGACTAGCGCGAGCACAGATACGCAGTATTTT. This encodes CASSQGTSASTDTQYF.

With respect to this clone: Other DNA sequences from this sample encode an identical CDR3 as well. The chain couples TRBV18 to TRBJ2-7, with D hard to call. V was clipped by 3 bases and J by 3 bases, with 3 bases between them. The CDR3 runs to 11 residues. Germline values: CDR1 KGHSH, CDR2 LQKENI. CDR3 nucleotides: TGTGCCAGCTCACCTAACTACGAGCAGTACTTC. It yields the protein CASSPNYEQYF.

The J gene is TRBJ1-2, the V gene TRBV29-1; D is perhaps TRBD1 (6 bases). The CDR3 extends over 14 amino acids. The V gene's germline CDR1 is SQVTM and CDR2 ANQGSEA. V dropped 6 bases and J dropped 2 bases, with 16 bases sitting between them. DNA for the CDR3: TGCAGCGTCGACCGACAGGCGAGAAACTATGGCTACACCTTC. Translation: CSVDRQARNYGYTF.

The V gene is TRBV3-1 (or the pseudogene TRBV3-2), the J gene TRBJ1-1; TRBD1 might be the D (5 bases). Germline CDR1 is LGHDT and CDR2 is YNNKEL (reference sequence). The CDR3 has 17 amino acids. The ends were cut back, 0 bases at V and 0 bases at J, with 14 bases in the middle. The DNA of the CDR3 is TGTGCCAGCAGCCAAGACAGGGATCCCCCAGTGAACACTGAAGCTTTCTTT. Translated, it gives CASSQDRDPPVNTEAFF.